One and the same sample provided the 20 T cell receptor beta chains below, sequenced in a study of T cell repertoires in ileal Crohn's disease. Time point described: neoterminal ileum biopsy at postoperative endoscopy, about 6 months after surgery. Generated by immunoSEQ multiplex PCR, the TCRdb table keeps only in-frame clones and is missing some. The sample lists about 13,000 clones; about three quarters were seen once. The sample consisted of ileal tissue. The receptors stem from an adult with Crohn's disease.

The chain joins TRBV19 to TRBJ1-1; 8 nucleotides align to TRBD1. The CDR3 spans 13 residues. V shed 6 bases, J shed 5 bases, and the junction held 5 bases outside the gene matches. Germline assignment: CDR1 LNHDA and CDR2 SQIVND (reference sequence). For the CDR3, the DNA is TGTGCCAGTAGGGCAGGGGGCGCGACTGAAGCTTTCTTT. It codes for CASRAGGATEAFF.

Comments on this clone: The sample holds other DNA sequences that translate to the same CDR3. The chain carries TRBV9 and TRBJ2-2, with D unresolved. The CDR3 extends over 12 amino acids. Germline V gene sequence: CDR1 SGDLS, CDR2 YYNGEE. Trimming pared 2 bases from V and 5 bases from J, leaving 4 bases between. CDR3 bases: TGTGCCAGCAGCGTTTATACCGGGGAGCTGTTTTTT. The encoded protein is CASSVYTGELFF.

J is TRBJ1-2 and V is TRBV5-4, with D hard to call. Looked up from germline, CDR1 is SGHNT and CDR2 is YYREEE (reference sequence). V was pared by 0 bases and J by 3 bases, with 6 bases between. The CDR3 sequence is 13 residues long. DNA for the CDR3: TGTGCCAGCAGCTTGGGACACGACTATGGCTACACCTTC. This gives the protein CASSLGHDYGYTF.

The chain couples TRBV6-4 to TRBJ2-3, with 12 positions matching TRBD2. From germline, CDR1 is MRHNA and CDR2 SNTAGT. CDR3 length: 15 residues. Trimming removed 3 bases from V and 4 bases from J; junction bases left unmatched: 2. The CDR3 coding sequence is TGTGCCAGCAGTGAGACTAGCGGGAGTGCAGATACGCAGTATTTT. This sequence encodes CASSETSGSADTQYF.

This chain connects TRBV19 to TRBJ1-1; TRBD1 agrees at 7 bases. With 5 bases clipped from V and 8 bases from J, the junction kept 8 bases outside the gene matches. CDR1 is LNHDA, CDR2 SQIVND, per germline (reference sequence). The CDR3 has 13 residues. The CDR3 coding sequence is TGTGCCAGTAGTCCTACAGACAGGGCGGAAGCTTTCTTT. Translated, it gives CASSPTDRAEAFF.

The chain is built from TRBV6-6 and TRBJ2-1, with a weak D call TRBD2 (6 bases). V lost 0 bases, J lost 4 bases, and 13 bases lay in between. This CDR3 is 16 amino acids long. Germline lookup yields CDR1 MNHNY and CDR2 SVGAGI (reference sequence). CDR3: CASSYSPGSIYNEQFF. The CDR3 nucleotides read TGTGCCAGCAGTTACTCACCCGGGAGTATTTACAATGAGCAGTTCTTC.

This chain links TRBV11-2 with TRBJ2-1; tentative D call: TRBD2 (6 bases). V shed 2 bases and J shed 2 bases, with 16 bases lying between them. The CDR3 consists of 17 residues. CDR1 SGHAT and CDR2 FQNNGV come from the germline V gene. CDR3 protein: CASSLLLVGGAYNEQFF. CDR3 nucleotides: TGTGCCAGCAGCTTACTCCTTGTGGGAGGTGCCTACAATGAGCAGTTCTTC.

This clone appeared a few times. This chain connects TRBV2 to TRBJ1-5; 8 bases align to TRBD1. Unmatched junction bases numbered 10, after V lost 7 bases and J lost 5 bases. Germline lookup yields CDR1 SNHLY and CDR2 FYNNEI. The CDR3 extends over 15 amino acids. The CDR3, as DNA: TGTGCCAGCAAGAACCTCGGGACAGGAGATCAGCCCCAGCATTTT. This encodes CASKNLGTGDQPQHF.

This clone was observed once. J is TRBJ2-7 and V is TRBV5-1, with 8 bases aligning to TRBD1. Germline-derived CDR1 and CDR2 are SGHRS and YFSETQ. The junction had 8 bases not matched to a gene; V was cut back by 5 bases and J by 7 bases. CDR3 length: 13 amino acids. As DNA, the CDR3 is TGCGCCAGCAGGGCTAAGACAGGGGATGAGCAGTACTTC. Encoded protein: CASRAKTGDEQYF.

This clone ranks as medium-sized. The chain combines TRBV11-2 with TRBJ2-5, with 8 nucleotides matching TRBD1. V trimming: 5 bases; J trimming: 5 bases; junction bases outside the gene matches: 13. The CDR3 is made up of 16 amino acids. In germline, CDR1 is SGHAT, CDR2 FQNNGV. The DNA of the CDR3 is TGTGCCAGCAGCCCCCAGGTGGCAGGGGGCGCGGAGACCCAGTACTTC. It specifies CASSPQVAGGAETQYF.

V and J are TRBV2 and TRBJ1-4, with a tentative D call TRBD1 (5 bases). V was shortened by 7 bases and J by 8 bases, with 14 bases between the two germline ends. This CDR3 contains 13 residues. CDR1 is SNHLY, CDR2 FYNNEI, per germline. The CDR3: CASTRGLGEKLFF. In nucleotides, the CDR3 is TGTGCCAGCACTCGGGGACTGGGGGAAAAACTGTTTTTT.

V gene TRBV4-2 combines with J gene TRBJ2-2, with 12 nucleotides matching TRBD2. V gave up 4 bases and J gave up 5 bases; unmatched junction bases: 11. Germline V gene sequence: CDR1 LGHNA, CDR2 YNFKEQ. There are 18 residues in the CDR3. The CDR3 DNA follows: TGTGCCAGCAGCCCTCTAAGGGCTAGCGGGAGGGATACCGGGGAGCTGTTTTTT. Translation: CASSPLRASGRDTGELFF.

The chain links TRBV7-2 to TRBJ2-5; D may be TRBD2 (7 bases). The V and J ends lost 7 bases and 5 bases respectively, with 20 bases between them. CDR3 length equals 15 residues. From germline, CDR1 is SGHTA and CDR2 FQGNSA. CDR3 DNA: TGTGCCAGCACCCCCTTTGGGGGGAGGGGGGAGACCCAGTACTTC. Translated: CASTPFGGRGETQYF.

The CDR3 DNA sequence: TGTGCCAGCAGCTTAGGACAGAACACGAACACCGGGGAGCTGTTTTTT. Residues: CASSLGQNTNTGELFF. V and J are TRBV11-2 and TRBJ2-2; TRBD1 might be the D (5 bases). CDR1 is SGHAT and CDR2 is FQNNGV in the germline V gene. The V end was cut by 1 base, the J end by 0 bases, with 9 bases between. There are 16 residues in the CDR3.

The chain has TRBV12-5 and TRBJ1-5; D not resolved. Per the germline V gene, CDR1 is LGHNT and CDR2 is FRNRAP. Trimming pared 7 bases from V and 1 base from J, leaving 11 bases between. The CDR3 runs to 14 residues. CDR3 loop: CASALGGSNQPQHF. The CDR3 coding sequence is TGTGCTAGTGCCCTGGGAGGGAGCAATCAGCCCCAGCATTTT.

This chain joins TRBV7-9 and TRBJ1-4; 8 bases line up with TRBD1. V dropped 6 bases and J dropped 8; count of bases not matched to a gene: 5. CDR3 length: 13 amino acids. The germline gives CDR1 SEHNR, CDR2 FQNEAQ (reference sequence). CDR3 in amino acids: CASRDRVQEKLFF. DNA of the CDR3: TGTGCCAGCAGGGACAGGGTCCAGGAAAAACTGTTTTTT.

The chain combines TRBV1 with TRBJ2-4; the DNA was not compared with TRBD1, the D call given in the table. TRBV1 constitutes a pseudogene. This CDR3 is 16 amino acids long. The CDR3 DNA follows: TGCACCAGCAGCCAGGCGGACAGGGGGTCGGAAAACATTCAGTACTTC. As protein: CTSSQADRGSENIQYF.

The CDR3 DNA follows: TGTGCCAGCAGTTACTCCACGGGATTGGTGGGCACTGAAGCTTTCTTT. Translating it yields CASSYSTGLVGTEAFF. The rearrangement links TRBV6-6 to TRBJ1-1; the D is unclear. Germline CDR1 MNHNY, CDR2 SVGAGI (reference sequence). V was trimmed by 0 bases and J by 4 bases, leaving 15 bases between them. The CDR3 consists of 16 residues.

The gene calls are TRBV29-1 and TRBJ2-3; 9 nucleotides agree with TRBD2. The CDR3 runs 15 residues. Germline V gene data show CDR1 as SQVTM and CDR2 as ANQGSEA. The ends lost 5 bases at V and 8 bases at J; junction bases unmatched: 14. CDR3 coding DNA: TGCAGCGTTATTGCAAGCGGGGGGATTGCGGGTACGCAGTATTTT. Translation gives CSVIASGGIAGTQYF.

The chain joins TRBV10-2 to TRBJ1-3; D is undetermined. The length of the CDR3 is 15 residues. V lost 4 bases to trimming and J lost 0 bases, with 10 bases between them. The germline V gene has CDR1 WSHSY and CDR2 SAAADI. The CDR3 protein is CASSGGDSSGNTIYF. The CDR3 DNA reads as TGCGCCAGCAGTGGAGGAGATTCCTCTGGAAACACCATATATTTT.